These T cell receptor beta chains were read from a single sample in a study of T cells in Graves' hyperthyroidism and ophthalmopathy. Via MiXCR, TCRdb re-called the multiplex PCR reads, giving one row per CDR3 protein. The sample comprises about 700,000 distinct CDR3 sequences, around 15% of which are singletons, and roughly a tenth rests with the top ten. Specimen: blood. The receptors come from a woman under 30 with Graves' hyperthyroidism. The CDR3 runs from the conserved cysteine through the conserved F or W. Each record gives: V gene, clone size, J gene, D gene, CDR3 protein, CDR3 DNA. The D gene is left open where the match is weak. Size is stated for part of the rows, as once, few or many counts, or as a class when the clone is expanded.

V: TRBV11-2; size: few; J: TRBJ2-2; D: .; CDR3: CASSLVRTRTGELFF; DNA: TGTGCCAGCAGCTTAGTCCGAACGAGGACCGGGGAGCTGTTTTTT
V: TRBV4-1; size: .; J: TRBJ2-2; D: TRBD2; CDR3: CASSQPGRAGELFF; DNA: TGCGCCAGCAGCCAACCAGGGAGGGCCGGGGAGCTGTTTTTT
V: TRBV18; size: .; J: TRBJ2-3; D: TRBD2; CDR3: CASSPPLLREGQSTDTQYF; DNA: TGTGCCAGCTCACCACCTTTACTGCGGGAGGGACAAAGCACAGATACGCAGTATTTT
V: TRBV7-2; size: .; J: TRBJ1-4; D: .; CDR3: CASSLEGTHNEKLFF; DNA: TGTGCCAGCAGCTTAGAGGGGACGCATAATGAAAAACTGTTTTTT
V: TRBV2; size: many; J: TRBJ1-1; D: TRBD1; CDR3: CASSLPQEDRRNTEAFF; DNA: TGTGCCAGCAGTCTTCCGCAAGAGGACAGGAGGAACACTGAAGCTTTCTTT
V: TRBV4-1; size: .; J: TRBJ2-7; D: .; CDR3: CASSQDEAGGKTSYEQYF; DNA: TGCGCCAGCAGCCAAGATGAGGCGGGCGGGAAAACCTCCTACGAGCAGTACTTC
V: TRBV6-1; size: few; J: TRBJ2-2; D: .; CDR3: CASTRHRDSGELFF; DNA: TGTGCCAGCACCCGTCATAGGGACTCTGGGGAGCTGTTTTTT
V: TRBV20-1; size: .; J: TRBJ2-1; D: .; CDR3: CSARTQAEARFF; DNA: TGCAGTGCTAGAACCCAAGCGGAGGCTCGGTTCTTC
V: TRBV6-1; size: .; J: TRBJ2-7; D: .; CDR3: CASTPRSSYEQYF; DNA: TGTGCCAGCACCCCAAGGAGCTCCTACGAGCAGTACTTC
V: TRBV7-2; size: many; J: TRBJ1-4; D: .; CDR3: CASSSRLNEKLFF; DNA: TGTGCCAGCAGCTCCCGTTTAAATGAAAAACTGTTTTTT
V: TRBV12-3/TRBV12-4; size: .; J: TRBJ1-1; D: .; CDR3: CASSFIAYRNTEAFF; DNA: TGTGCCAGCAGTTTTATAGCGTATAGGAACACTGAAGCTTTCTTT
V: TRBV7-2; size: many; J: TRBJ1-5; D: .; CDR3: CASSLARRSNQPQHF; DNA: TGTGCCAGCAGCTTAGCGAGGAGGAGCAATCAGCCCCAGCATTTT
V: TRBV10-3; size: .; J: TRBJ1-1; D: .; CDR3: CAITADLNTEAFF; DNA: TGTGCCATCACTGCGGACCTGAACACTGAAGCTTTCTTT
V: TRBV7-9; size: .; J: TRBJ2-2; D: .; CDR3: CASSYTVDTGELFF; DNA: TGTGCCAGCAGCTATACAGTGGACACCGGGGAGCTGTTTTTT
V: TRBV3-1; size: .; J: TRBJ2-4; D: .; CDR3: CASSQDPGLLAKNIQYF; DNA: TGTGCCAGCAGCCAAGATCCCGGACTATTAGCCAAAAACATTCAGTACTTC
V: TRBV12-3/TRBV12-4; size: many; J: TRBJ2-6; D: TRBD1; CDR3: CASTPGDRVSSGANVLTF; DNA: TGTGCCAGCACCCCCGGGGACAGGGTTAGCTCTGGGGCCAACGTCCTGACTTTC
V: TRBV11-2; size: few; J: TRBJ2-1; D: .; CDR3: CASSQRIWGAKNEQFF; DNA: TGCGCCAGCAGCCAACGTATATGGGGGGCGAAGAATGAGCAGTTCTTC
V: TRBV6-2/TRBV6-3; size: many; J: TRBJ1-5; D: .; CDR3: CASSYSAGSQPQHF; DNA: TGTGCCAGCAGTTACTCGGCAGGGTCTCAGCCCCAGCATTTT
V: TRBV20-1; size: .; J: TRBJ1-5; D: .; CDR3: CSARDPPGAVGQPQHF; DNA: TGCAGTGCTAGAGATCCGCCAGGTGCGGTGGGTCAGCCCCAGCATTTT
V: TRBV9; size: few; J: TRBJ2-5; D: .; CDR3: CASSVLGGGFETQYF; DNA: TGTGCCAGCAGCGTACTGGGAGGAGGTTTTGAGACCCAGTACTTC
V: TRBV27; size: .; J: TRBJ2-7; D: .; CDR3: CASGAFSAYEQYF; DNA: TGTGCCAGCGGGGCTTTTAGTGCCTACGAGCAGTACTTC
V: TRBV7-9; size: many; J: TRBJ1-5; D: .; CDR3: CASSFGGQPQHF; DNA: TGTGCCAGCAGCTTCGGGGGTCAGCCCCAGCATTTT
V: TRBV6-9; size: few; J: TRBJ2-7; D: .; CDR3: CASSSPKGTYEQYF; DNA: TGTGCCAGCAGTTCCCCCAAGGGAACCTACGAGCAGTACTTC
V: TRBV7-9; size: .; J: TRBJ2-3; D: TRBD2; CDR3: CASSWGLAGYTDTQYF; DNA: TGTGCCAGCAGCTGGGGACTAGCGGGATATACAGATACGCAGTATTTT
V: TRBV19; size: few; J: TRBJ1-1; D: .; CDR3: CASQDEAIMNTEAFF; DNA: TGTGCCAGTCAGGACGAGGCGATAATGAACACTGAAGCTTTCTTT
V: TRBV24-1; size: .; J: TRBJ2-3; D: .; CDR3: CATSDFPPSGSTDTQYF; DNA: TGTGCCACCAGTGATTTCCCGCCATCGGGTAGCACAGATACGCAGTATTTT
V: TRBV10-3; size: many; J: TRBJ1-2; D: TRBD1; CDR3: CAIMDRTGLNYGYTF; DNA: TGTGCCATCATGGACCGGACAGGGCTGAACTATGGCTACACCTTC
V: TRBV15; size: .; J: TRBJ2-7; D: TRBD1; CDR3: CATSRVPGQANYEQYF; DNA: TGTGCCACCAGCAGAGTACCGGGACAGGCCAACTACGAGCAGTACTTC
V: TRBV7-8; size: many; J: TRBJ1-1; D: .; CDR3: CASSLHPGRGNTEAFF; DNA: TGTGCCAGCAGCTTACACCCGGGGAGGGGGAACACTGAAGCTTTCTTT
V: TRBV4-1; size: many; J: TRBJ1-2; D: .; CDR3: CASSQITGGSGRDGYTF; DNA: TGCGCCAGCAGCCAAATAACTGGGGGCAGCGGGAGGGATGGCTACACCTTC
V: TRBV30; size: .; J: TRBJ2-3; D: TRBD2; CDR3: CAWGQGTPTFRLAGGLDTQYF; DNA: TGTGCCTGGGGACAGGGGACACCTACCTTTCGACTAGCGGGAGGGTTAGATACGCAGTATTTT
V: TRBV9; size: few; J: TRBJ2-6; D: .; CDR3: CASSERATAFGANVLTF; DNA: TGTGCCAGCAGCGAGCGGGCGACGGCGTTTGGGGCCAACGTCCTGACTTTC
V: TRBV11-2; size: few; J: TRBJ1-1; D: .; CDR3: CASSLNSGGDTEAFF; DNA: TGTGCCAGCAGCTTAAATTCAGGAGGGGACACTGAAGCTTTCTTT
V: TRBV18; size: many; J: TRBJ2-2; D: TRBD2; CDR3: CASSLFREVAGELFF; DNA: TGTGCCAGCTCACTGTTTCGGGAGGTGGCCGGGGAGCTGTTTTTT
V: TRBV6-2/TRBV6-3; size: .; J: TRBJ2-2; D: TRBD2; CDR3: CASRPGGVGTGELFF; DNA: TGTGCCAGCAGGCCTGGGGGGGTAGGCACCGGGGAGCTGTTTTTT
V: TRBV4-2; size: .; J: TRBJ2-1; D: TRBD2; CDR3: CASSQPGLAGVMDNEQFF; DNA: TGTGCCAGCAGCCAGCCGGGACTAGCGGGAGTTATGGACAATGAGCAGTTCTTC
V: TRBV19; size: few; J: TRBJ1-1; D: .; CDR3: CASSIGRYEAFF; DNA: TGTGCCAGTAGTATCGGACGGTATGAAGCTTTCTTT
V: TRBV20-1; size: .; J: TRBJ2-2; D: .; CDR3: CSARDMGFGELFF; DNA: TGCAGTGCTAGAGATATGGGGTTCGGGGAGCTGTTTTTT
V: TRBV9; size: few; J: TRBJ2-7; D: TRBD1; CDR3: CASSPRDRALYEQYF; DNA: TGTGCCAGCAGCCCCCGGGACAGGGCGCTCTACGAGCAGTACTTC
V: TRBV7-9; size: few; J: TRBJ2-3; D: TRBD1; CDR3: CASGDRETDTQYF; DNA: TGTGCCAGCGGGGACAGGGAGACAGATACGCAGTATTTT
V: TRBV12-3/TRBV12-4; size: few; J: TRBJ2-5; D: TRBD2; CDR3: CASSPSGRGTQYF; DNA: TGTGCCAGCAGTCCTAGCGGGAGAGGGACCCAGTACTTC
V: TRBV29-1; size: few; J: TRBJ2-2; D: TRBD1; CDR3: CSVENERTGRTGELFF; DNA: TGCAGCGTTGAAAACGAGCGGACAGGGAGGACCGGGGAGCTGTTTTTT
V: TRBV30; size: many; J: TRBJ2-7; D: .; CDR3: CAWRTGYEQYF; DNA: TGTGCCTGGAGGACGGGGTACGAGCAGTACTTC
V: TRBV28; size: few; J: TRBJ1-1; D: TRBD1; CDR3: CASSPGTVNVGTEAFF; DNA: TGTGCCAGCAGCCCCGGGACAGTGAATGTTGGCACTGAAGCTTTCTTT
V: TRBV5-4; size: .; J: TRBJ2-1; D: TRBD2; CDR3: CASSPLSWDNSGRDYNEQFF; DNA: TGTGCCAGCAGCCCTCTGAGCTGGGATAATAGCGGGAGGGACTACAATGAGCAGTTCTTC
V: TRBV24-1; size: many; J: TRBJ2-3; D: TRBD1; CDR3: CAARDRGTDTQYF; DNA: TGTGCCGCTCGGGACAGGGGGACAGATACGCAGTATTTT
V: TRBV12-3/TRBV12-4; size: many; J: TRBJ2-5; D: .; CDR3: CASSPRPGQETQYF; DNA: TGTGCCAGCAGTCCACGACCGGGCCAAGAGACCCAGTACTTC
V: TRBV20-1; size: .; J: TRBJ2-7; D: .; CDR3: CSARGGGTSGSWNSYEQYF; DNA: TGCAGTGCTAGAGGGGGCGGGACTTCTGGGAGTTGGAACTCCTACGAGCAGTACTTC
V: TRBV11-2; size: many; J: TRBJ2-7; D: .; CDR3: CASSFSPGTAYEQYF; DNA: TGTGCCAGCAGCTTCTCTCCCGGGACGGCCTACGAGCAGTACTTC
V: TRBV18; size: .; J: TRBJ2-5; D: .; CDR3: CASSNQRGRETQYF; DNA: TGTGCCAGCTCGAACCAGAGGGGTCGAGAGACCCAGTACTTC
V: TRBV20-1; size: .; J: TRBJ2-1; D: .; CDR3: CSARDRLYNEQFF; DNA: TGCAGTGCTAGAGACCGACTTTACAATGAGCAGTTCTTC
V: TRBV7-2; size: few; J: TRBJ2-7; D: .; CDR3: CASSYSSAYEQYF; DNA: TGTGCCAGCAGCTATTCTAGCGCCTACGAGCAGTACTTC
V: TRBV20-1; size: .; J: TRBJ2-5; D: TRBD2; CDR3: CSASGSGSRSETQYF; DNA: TGCAGTGCTAGCGGTAGCGGGAGTAGGTCAGAGACCCAGTACTTC
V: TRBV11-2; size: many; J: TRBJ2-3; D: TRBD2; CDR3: CASSPRLAGVPRSQYF; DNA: TGTGCCAGCAGCCCCCGACTAGCGGGAGTCCCGCGGTCGCAGTATTTT
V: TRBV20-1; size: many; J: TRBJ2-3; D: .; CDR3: CSARLPGPDTQYF; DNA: TGCAGTGCTAGACTGCCGGGGCCAGATACGCAGTATTTT
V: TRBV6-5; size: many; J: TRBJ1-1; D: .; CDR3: CASSYNERIEGRSAFF; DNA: TGTGCCAGCAGTTACAACGAGCGGATTGAGGGTCGATCCGCTTTCTTT